A selection of T cell receptor beta chains follows, all from one sample in a study of long-term antiretroviral therapy in people with HIV. The assay was immunoSEQ multiplex PCR, and TCRdb's table has in-frame clones only and misses some. The table includes approximately 30,000 clones, roughly 84% detected once. This material consisted of unsorted PBMCs, taken 2.8 years after starting antiretroviral therapy. The source of these receptors is a man aged 25 to 40 with HIV. Each CDR3 is given with its conserved first and last residue. The order of the fields is J gene, clone size, V gene, D gene, CDR3 length, CDR3 protein, CDR3 DNA. A D gene is named only where the DNA matches it firmly. Clone size appears in some rows only: once, few, many, or a class for an expanded clone.

>TRBJ2-7|.|TRBV5-1|.|16
CASSSYPPGGLDEQYF
TGCGCCAGCAGCTCCTACCCCCCAGGGGGACTCGACGAGCAGTACTTC
>TRBJ2-5|.|TRBV2|.|15
CASKGGPGGQETQYF
TGTGCCAGCAAGGGAGGACCAGGGGGACAAGAGACCCAGTACTTC
>TRBJ2-3|.|TRBV10-3|.|13
CAISNPLIDTQYF
TGTGCCATCAGTAATCCTTTAATAGATACGCAGTATTTT
>TRBJ2-5|.|TRBV7-7|.|15
CASSLAPAGKRPQYF
TGTGCCAGCAGCTTAGCTCCGGCGGGGAAGAGACCCCAGTACTTC
>TRBJ1-4|.|TRBV19|.|14
CASSLRGVGEKLFF
TGTGCCAGTAGTCTGAGGGGAGTCGGTGAAAAACTGTTTTTT
>TRBJ2-2|.|TRBV6-5|TRBD1|14
CAGKTGTNTGELFF
TGTGCCGGCAAGACAGGGACGAACACCGGGGAGCTGTTTTTT
>TRBJ2-7|.|TRBV15|TRBD2|14
CATSRGGSSYEQYF
TGTGCCACCAGCAGAGGCGGGAGCTCCTACGAGCAGTACTTC
>TRBJ1-5|.|TRBV7-9|.|14
CASSLAGSNQPQHF
TGTGCCAGCAGCTTAGCCGGTAGCAATCAGCCCCAGCATTTT
>TRBJ2-7|.|TRBV2|.|13
CASSRTEAYEQYF
TGTGCCAGCAGTCGGACAGAAGCCTACGAGCAGTACTTC
>TRBJ2-2|.|TRBV11-3|TRBD1|16
CASSLDRQGLGGELFF
TGTGCCAGCAGCTTAGACCGACAGGGGTTGGGCGGGGAGCTGTTTTTT
>TRBJ2-7|.|TRBV4-1|TRBD1|16
CASSQPGQGVPRGQYF
TGCGCCAGCAGCCAGCCGGGACAGGGGGTACCCCGCGGGCAGTACTTC
>TRBJ2-1|.|TRBV5-1|TRBD2|15
CASSATSGGPNEQFF
TGCGCCAGCAGCGCTACTAGCGGGGGGCCCAATGAGCAGTTCTTC
>TRBJ2-1|.|TRBV6-5|TRBD2|15
CASIPSGGSLSEQFF
TGTGCCAGCATCCCGAGCGGGGGTTCGTTGAGTGAGCAGTTCTTC
>TRBJ2-4|.|TRBV5-6|.|13
CASSVDHVNIQYF
TGTGCCAGCAGCGTGGACCACGTAAACATTCAGTACTTC
>TRBJ2-3|.|TRBV11-2|.|15
CASALLLGSTDTQYF
TGTGCCAGCGCCCTCCTCTTGGGGAGCACAGATACGCAGTATTTT
>TRBJ1-1|few|TRBV28|.|12
CASMGDWTEAFF
TGTGCCAGCATGGGGGATTGGACTGAAGCTTTCTTT
>TRBJ2-6|.|TRBV15|.|15
CATSRDNSGANVLTF
TGTGCCACCAGCAGGGACAACTCTGGGGCCAACGTCCTGACTTTC
>TRBJ2-1|.|TRBV19|TRBD2|16
CASRRRGSGSLDEQFF
TGTGCCAGTAGACGTCGGGGTAGCGGGAGTTTGGATGAGCAGTTCTTC
>TRBJ2-2|.|TRBV11-1|.|14
CASSPTTDHRELFF
TGTGCCAGCAGCCCGACGACAGACCACCGGGAGCTGTTTTTT
>TRBJ2-4|.|TRBV28|.|14
CATTDPSKGNIQYF
TGTGCCACCACCGACCCGTCGAAGGGAAACATTCAGTACTTC
>TRBJ2-7|few|TRBV2|.|16
CASSEGSSRVVDEQYF
TGTGCCAGCAGTGAAGGATCCAGCAGGGTGGTCGACGAGCAGTACTTC
>TRBJ2-7|.|TRBV15|.|14
CATSKGQGPYEQYF
TGTGCCACCAGCAAAGGGCAGGGGCCCTACGAGCAGTACTTC
>TRBJ2-1|.|TRBV25-1|.|13
CASSEGGRNEQFF
TGTGCCAGCAGCGAGGGTGGGAGAAATGAGCAGTTCTTC